This T cell receptor (beta chain) was recovered during a study of cytomegalovirus exposure and HLA in healthy donors. Study results and caveats: The study labeled approximately 150 TCR beta chains cytomegalovirus-associated.

As regards this clone: Antigen: not known.

Germline loops: CDR1 SEHNR, CDR2 FQNEAQ (reference sequence). The V end was cut by 1 base, the J end by 6 bases, with 15 bases between. CDR3 length: 16 amino acids. Assay used: immunoSEQ multiplex PCR; TCRdb lists only in-frame clones, some missing. The sample records about 95,000 clones, roughly 85% being singletons. V and J are TRBV7-9 and TRBJ2-2; TRBD1 is a possible D gene (6 bases). This receptor was taken from a man aged 18 to 29 in good health and CMV-seropositive. Source material: PBMCs. CDR3 sequence: CASSLDRAPRPGELFF. The CDR3 DNA follows: TGTGCCAGCAGCTTAGACAGGGCACCTAGGCCCGGGGAGCTGTTTTTT.